This T cell receptor (beta chain) was captured in a study of CD8 T cells in Susac syndrome. cDNA came from 0.5 to 1 ug RNA primed by random hexamers. TCRdb reprocessed the immunoSEQ multiplex PCR reads with MiXCR, giving one entry per CDR3 protein. The sample consists of 250,000 or so distinct CDR3 sequences, about 93% of them appearing once. TEMRA cells were FACS-enriched and CD8+ and CD4+ T cells negatively isolated. This receptor was obtained from a human donor with multiple sclerosis. What was sequenced was CD4+ T cells from PBMCs.

CDR3: CASTLTGEADYGYTF. The CDR3, as DNA: TGTGCCAGCACTTTAACAGGGGAGGCTGACTATGGCTACACCTTC. The gene calls are TRBV2 and TRBJ1-2; 7 bases match TRBD1. This CDR3 has 15 residues. In germline, CDR1 is SNHLY, CDR2 FYNNEI. V gave up 7 bases and J gave up 3 bases; unmatched junction bases: 11.